Each of the 26 T cell receptor beta chains below was sequenced from the same sample in a study of T cell repertoires in aging, cancer and after chemotherapy. The template was genomic DNA from peripheral blood, not RNA. TRB rearrangements spanning V, D and J were amplified using mixed TRB-A/B primers. TCRdb passed the multiplex PCR reads through MiXCR, listing each CDR3 protein once. The sample carries around 1,600 distinct CDR3 sequences, around 60% recorded once. The sequenced sample consisted of blood. These receptors all come from a human donor with a solid tumor.

V is TRBV18 and J is TRBJ2-1; no firm D call. V dropped 3 bases and J dropped 15 bases, with 18 bases sitting between them. Germline CDR1 KGHSH, CDR2 LQKENI. The CDR3 runs to 13 residues. The CDR3 DNA reads as TGTGCCAGCTCACCGTCGACGTGGGAATTGGGGTTCTTC. Encoded protein: CASSPSTWELGFF.

The chain uses TRBV7-6 and TRBJ1-1; a weak D match, TRBD1 (5 bases). The CDR3 totals 15 residues. From germline, CDR1 is SGHVS and CDR2 FNYEAQ. V gave up 4 bases and J gave up 5 bases, with 17 bases separating them. The CDR3 sequence is CASSSGVGWETEAFF. Written as DNA, the CDR3 is TGTGCCAGCAGCTCGGGGGTGGGTTGGGAGACTGAAGCTTTCTTT.

The genes are TRBV7-6 and TRBJ1-2; possible D gene TRBD1, 6 bases. The CDR3 is 19 amino acids. Per the germline V gene, CDR1 is SGHVS and CDR2 is FNYEAQ. Between the trimmed V and J ends, which lost 4 bases and 2 bases, there was a span of 26 bases. CDR3 region: CASSSLGWGAMTRNYGYTF. In nucleotides, the CDR3 is TGTGCCAGCAGCTCCCTGGGTTGGGGGGCGATGACGCGGAACTATGGCTACACCTTC.

The chain has TRBV11-2 and TRBJ2-7, with 10 bases fitting TRBD2. This CDR3 contains 19 residues. Germline V CDR1 and CDR2: SGHAT, FQNNGV. Losses at the gene ends were 5 bases for V and 5 bases for J; bases not matched to a gene: 21. The CDR3 reads CASSPTPWASGGSRDEQYF. As DNA, the CDR3 is TGTGCCAGCAGCCCAACCCCCTGGGCTAGCGGGGGCTCTCGCGACGAGCAGTACTTC.

CDR3: CSARGRSGAEQYF. CDR3 nucleotides: TGCAGTGCTAGGGGTAGGTCCGGGGCCGAGCAGTACTTC. The V gene is TRBV20-1, the J gene TRBJ2-7, with D possibly being TRBD1 or TRBD2 (5 bases each). The germline CDR1 and CDR2 sequences are DFQATT and SNEGSKA (reference sequence). The CDR3 length is 13 residues. V gave up 3 bases and J gave up 6 bases, with 15 bases separating them.

This clonotype was recorded a few times. The chain recombines TRBV5-1 with TRBJ2-7; maybe TRBD2 (5 bases). Between the trimmed V and J ends, which lost 4 bases and 0 bases, there was a span of 11 bases. Germline assignment: CDR1 SGHRS and CDR2 YFSETQ. The CDR3 is 14 residues long. CDR3 in amino acids: CASSLRVNSYEQYF. The CDR3 DNA sequence: TGCGCCAGCAGCCTGCGGGTGAACTCCTACGAGCAGTACTTC. Full variable domain (remainder filled in from reference TRBV5-1 and TRBJ2-7): KAGVTQTPRYLIKTRGQQVTLSCSPISGHRSVSWYQQTPGQGLQFLFEYFSETQRNKGNFPGRFSGRQFSNSRSEMNVSTLELGDSALYLCASSLRVNSYEQYFGPGTRLTVT.

This sequence joins TRBV6-1 and TRBJ2-7; TRBD1 is a possible D gene (5 bases). The CDR3 length is 11 residues. Deletions cut 6 bases from V and 3 bases from J, with 6 bases between. Germline CDR1 and CDR2: MNHNS and SASEGT. The CDR3 spells CASSDSYEQYF. The DNA for the CDR3 is TGTGCCAGCAGCGACAGCTACGAGCAGTACTTC.

The chain uses TRBV20-1 and TRBJ2-7; the D is unclear. The V end was cut by 6 bases, the J end by 3 bases, with 21 bases between. Germline assignment: CDR1 DFQATT and CDR2 SNEGSKA (reference sequence). The CDR3 has 15 amino acids. The CDR3 region has the DNA TGCAGTGCCAAGGACGATGGACGGATGGTCTACGAGCAGTACTTC. Encoded protein: CSAKDDGRMVYEQYF.

Comment on this clonotype: Possible read error: a much larger clone is one base away. This sequence joins TRBV29-1 and TRBJ1-2, with D unclear. Germline CDR1 reads SQVTM; CDR2 reads ANQGSEA. The CDR3 is 12 amino acids. V lost 7 bases and J lost 10, with 19 bases in between. CDR3 region: CSANQDGEVYTF. The CDR3 region has the DNA TGCAGCGCAAACCAGGACGGCGAAGTCTACACCTTC.

The CDR3 DNA sequence: TGTGCCATCAGAGAAAGGGACCAAGCCTACGAGCAGTACTTC. Amino acids: CAIRERDQAYEQYF. The chain employs TRBV6-5 and TRBJ2-7; perhaps D is TRBD1 or TRBD2 (5 bases each). The germline V gene has CDR1 MNHEY and CDR2 SVGAGI. The CDR3 is 14 residues long. The V and J ends lost 10 bases and 2 bases respectively, with 18 bases between them.

The rearrangement links TRBV24-1 to TRBJ2-2, with TRBD1 as a possible D gene (6 bases). V dropped 2 bases and J dropped 5 bases, with 17 bases sitting between them. This CDR3 is 17 amino acids long. The germline gives CDR1 KGHDR, CDR2 SFDVKD. CDR3 protein: CATSDWGHRSRTGELFF. The CDR3 DNA sequence: TGTGCCACCAGTGATTGGGGACATCGCTCGAGAACCGGGGAGCTGTTTTTT.

The chain couples TRBV7-3 to TRBJ2-3; TRBD2 agrees at 10 bases. There are 15 residues in the CDR3. V shed 2 bases, J shed 4 bases, and the junction held 3 bases outside the gene matches. The germline V gene has CDR1 SGHTA and CDR2 FQGTGA. The CDR3 nucleotides read TGTGCCAGCAGCTTAGCCAGCGGGAGGGCAGATACGCAGTATTTT. As protein: CASSLASGRADTQYF.

The chain has TRBV19 and TRBJ1-6; 7 positions match TRBD1. Germline CDR1 LNHDA, CDR2 SQIVND (reference sequence). The CDR3 has 15 amino acids. Unmatched junction bases numbered 6, after V lost 4 bases and J lost 6 bases. As DNA, the CDR3 is TGTGCCAGTAGTAGAGGGGGCTATGGTAATTCACCCCTCCACTTT. Its protein is CASSRGGYGNSPLHF. The full variable domain, rest sourced from reference TRBV19 and TRBJ1-6, is DGGITQSPKYLFRKEGQNVTLSCEQNLNHDAMYWYRQDPGQGLRLIYYSQIVNDFQKGDIAEGYSVSREKKESFPLTVTSAQKNPTAFYLCASSRGGYGNSPLHFGNGTRLTVT.

J is TRBJ1-1 and V is TRBV27; TRBD1 matches 11 bases. J gave up 7 bases and V 6 bases, and 10 bases lay outside the gene matches. CDR1 and CDR2 from the germline V gene are MNHEY and SMNVEV (reference sequence). CDR3 length equals 15 residues. The CDR3 sequence is CASSLGGQGAGEAFF. The CDR3 bases are TGTGCCAGCAGCCTAGGAGGACAGGGGGCAGGTGAAGCTTTCTTT.

The chain employs TRBV20-1 and TRBJ2-7; TRBD2 is a possible D gene (6 bases). Trimming stripped 1 base from V and 4 bases from J, with 23 bases between. CDR3 size: 17 residues. CDR1 DFQATT and CDR2 SNEGSKA come from the germline V gene (reference sequence). CDR3 in DNA: TGCAGTGCTAGAGGGGGGGAGCGGGCCGCCCCGGGGTACGAGCAGTACTTC. As protein: CSARGGERAAPGYEQYF.

V is TRBV7-9 and J is TRBJ2-1, with D possibly being TRBD2 (6 bases). Deletions cut 5 bases from V and 7 bases from J, with 18 bases between. CDR3 size: 15 residues. Germline lookup yields CDR1 SEHNR and CDR2 FQNEAQ (reference sequence). CDR3 protein: CASSRPGGTGNEQFF. The CDR3 nucleotides are TGTGCCAGCAGCCGACCTGGCGGGACTGGAAATGAGCAGTTCTTC.

V usage is TRBV27 and J usage is TRBJ1-5; no clear D gene. Germline V gene lookup returns CDR1 MNHEY and CDR2 SMNVEV (reference sequence). Trimming took off 4 bases at V and 0 bases at J, with 16 bases between the two ends. The CDR3 loop spans 17 amino acids. The CDR3 coding sequence is TGTGCCAGCAGTTACGGGTGGGGATTGAGTAGCAATCAGCCCCAGCATTTT. The encoded protein is CASSYGWGLSSNQPQHF.

The table lists this clonotype with a count of one. The chain employs TRBV5-4 and TRBJ2-1; TRBD2 agrees at 7 bases. CDR1 and CDR2 from the germline V gene are SGHNT and YYREEE (reference sequence). The CDR3 contains 13 residues. For the CDR3, the DNA is TGTACTTCAGGGCGGGAGTTGACTAATGAGCAGTTCTTC. This codes for CTSGRELTNEQFF.

The chain links TRBV20-1 to TRBJ1-5; D is perhaps TRBD1 (6 bases). There are 16 residues in the CDR3. Germline CDR1 reads DFQATT; CDR2 reads SNEGSKA (reference sequence). Trimming cost V 0 bases and J 4 bases, with 16 bases left between them. The CDR3 nucleotides read TGCAGTGCTAGAGATTACGGGGGCAGGCGAAATCAGCCCCAGCATTTT. It yields the protein CSARDYGGRRNQPQHF.

The V call is TRBV15, the J call TRBJ2-1, with 9 bases fitting TRBD2. J lost 7 bases, V lost 0 bases, and 4 bases had no gene match. CDR3 length equals 15 residues. Germline-derived CDR1 and CDR2 are LNHNV and YYDKDF (reference sequence). The CDR3: CATSRELAGRNEQFF. Written as DNA, the CDR3 is TGTGCCACCAGCAGAGAACTAGCGGGTCGAAATGAGCAGTTCTTC.

In this sample, this clonotype turned up a few times. J is TRBJ1-2 and V is TRBV20-1; no definite D call. Trimming removed 1 base at V and 9 bases at J, with 12 bases between. Germline V gene data show CDR1 as DFQATT and CDR2 as SNEGSKA (reference sequence). There are 12 residues in the CDR3. The CDR3 protein is CSARGRGESYTF. The CDR3 DNA is TGCAGTGCTAGAGGACGCGGAGAAAGCTACACCTTC.

The chain couples TRBV30 to TRBJ1-4; D is unresolved. The CDR3 runs to 13 residues. The V end lost 2 bases, the J end lost 4 bases, and 8 bases lay between the germline ends. From germline, CDR1 is GTSNPN and CDR2 SVGIG (reference sequence). The CDR3 DNA reads TGTGCCTGGAGTCGGCAGCTTAATGAAAAACTGTTTTTT. Translated, it gives CAWSRQLNEKLFF.

The rearrangement uses TRBV13 and TRBJ2-2; TRBD2 matches 10 bases. Germline trimming cut 4 bases from V and 9 bases from J; bases unmatched to any gene: 11. The CDR3 extends over 16 amino acids. Germline V lookup: CDR1 PRHDT, CDR2 FYEKMQ (reference sequence). The CDR3 DNA reads TGTGCCAGCAGCTCAAGAACTAGCGGGATCCCCCGGGAGCTGTTTTTT. Translated, it gives CASSSRTSGIPRELFF.

With regard to this clonotype: A much larger clonotype is one base distant, so this may be a read error. The V and J genes are TRBV7-2 and TRBJ2-7; D is possibly TRBD1 (5 bases). V was pared by 1 base and J by 2 bases, with 9 bases between. The CDR3 runs 14 residues. Germline CDR1 SGHTA, CDR2 FQGNSA. CDR3 nucleotides: TGTGCCAGCAGCTTAGAGGCGACAGCCTACGAGCAGTACTTC. Translation gives CASSLEATAYEQYF.

This clonotype was seen only a few times. The rearrangement joins TRBV19 to TRBJ2-7, with D perhaps TRBD1 or TRBD2 (7 bases each). Germline loops: CDR1 LNHDA, CDR2 SQIVND (reference sequence). The germline V and J ends were trimmed by 6 bases and 4 bases, with 13 bases remaining between them. The CDR3 loop spans 13 amino acids. CDR3 in DNA: TGTGCCAGTAGAGCGGGACAGATTTACGAGCAGTACTTC. Its translation: CASRAGQIYEQYF.

The gene calls are TRBV15 and TRBJ2-2; the D is unclear. Germline V gene sequence: CDR1 LNHNV, CDR2 YYDKDF (reference sequence). This CDR3 is 14 amino acids long. The V end was cut by 0 bases, the J end by 6 bases, with 8 bases between. CDR3 coding DNA: TGTGCCACCAGCAGAGATCAAGGGCCCGGGGAGCTGTTTTTT. It encodes CATSRDQGPGELFF.